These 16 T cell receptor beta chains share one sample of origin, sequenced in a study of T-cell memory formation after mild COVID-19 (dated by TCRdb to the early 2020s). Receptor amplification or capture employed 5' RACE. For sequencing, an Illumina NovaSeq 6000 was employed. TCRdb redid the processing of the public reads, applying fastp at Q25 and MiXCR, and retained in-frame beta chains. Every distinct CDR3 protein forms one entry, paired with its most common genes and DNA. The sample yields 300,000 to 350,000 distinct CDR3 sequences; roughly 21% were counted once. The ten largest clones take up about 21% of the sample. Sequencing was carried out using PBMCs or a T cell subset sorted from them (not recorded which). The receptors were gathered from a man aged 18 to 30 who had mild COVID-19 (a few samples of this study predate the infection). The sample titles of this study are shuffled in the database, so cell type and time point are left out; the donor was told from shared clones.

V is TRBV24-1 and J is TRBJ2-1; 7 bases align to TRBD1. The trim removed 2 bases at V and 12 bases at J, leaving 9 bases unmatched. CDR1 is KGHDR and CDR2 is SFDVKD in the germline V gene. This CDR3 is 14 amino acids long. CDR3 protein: CATSDSDRDHRQFF. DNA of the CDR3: TGTGCCACCAGTGATTCCGACAGGGACCATAGGCAGTTCTTC.

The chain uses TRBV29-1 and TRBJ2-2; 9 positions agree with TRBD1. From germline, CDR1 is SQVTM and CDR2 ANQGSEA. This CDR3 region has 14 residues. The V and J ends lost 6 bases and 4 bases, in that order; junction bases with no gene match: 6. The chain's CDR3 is CSVAQGAGTGELFF. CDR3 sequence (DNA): TGCAGCGTGGCACAGGGGGCGGGCACCGGGGAGCTGTTTTTT.

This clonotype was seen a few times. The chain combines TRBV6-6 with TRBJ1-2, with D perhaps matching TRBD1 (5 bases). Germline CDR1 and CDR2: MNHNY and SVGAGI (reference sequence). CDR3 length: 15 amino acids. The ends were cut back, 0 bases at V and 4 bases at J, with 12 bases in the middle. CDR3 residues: CASSYSRDGGYGYTF. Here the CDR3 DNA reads TGTGCCAGCAGTTACTCTAGGGACGGAGGCTATGGCTACACCTTC.

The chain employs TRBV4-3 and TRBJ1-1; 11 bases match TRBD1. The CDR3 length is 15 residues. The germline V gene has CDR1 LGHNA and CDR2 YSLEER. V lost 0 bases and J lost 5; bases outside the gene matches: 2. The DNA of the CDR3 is TGCGCCAGCAGCCAAGATGGGACAGGGGGGACTGAAGCTTTCTTT. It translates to CASSQDGTGGTEAFF.

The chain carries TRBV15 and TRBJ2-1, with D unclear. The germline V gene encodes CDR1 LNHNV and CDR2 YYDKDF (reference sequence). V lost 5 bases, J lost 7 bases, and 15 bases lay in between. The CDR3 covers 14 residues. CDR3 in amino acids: CATSPPRLENEQFF. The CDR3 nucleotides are TGTGCCACCAGCCCACCCCGACTCGAGAATGAGCAGTTCTTC.

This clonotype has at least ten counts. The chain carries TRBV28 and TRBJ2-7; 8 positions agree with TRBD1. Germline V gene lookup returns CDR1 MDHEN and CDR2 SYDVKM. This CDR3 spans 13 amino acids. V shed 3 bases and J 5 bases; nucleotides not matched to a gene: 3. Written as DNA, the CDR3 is TGTGCCAGCAGTTTTGACAGGGGCCACGAGCAGTACGTC. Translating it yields CASSFDRGHEQYV.

DNA for the CDR3: TGTGCCAGCAGCCAAGATCCAGATCGGTACAATGAGCAGTTCTTC. Translation: CASSQDPDRYNEQFF. The gene calls are TRBV4-2 and TRBJ2-1; D is ambiguous. V was pared by 0 bases and J by 4 bases, with 10 bases between. There are 15 residues in the CDR3. The germline V gene has CDR1 LGHNA and CDR2 YNFKEQ.

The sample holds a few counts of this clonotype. CDR3 DNA sequence: TGTGCCAGCAGCTGGGGCCCCAGTAGCAATCAGCCCCAGCATTTT. It specifies CASSWGPSSNQPQHF. The gene calls are TRBV5-6 and TRBJ1-5; TRBD1 might be the D (5 bases). The CDR3 has 15 residues. Germline CDR1 reads SGHDT; CDR2 reads YYEEEE. V shed 3 bases and J shed 0 bases, with 10 bases lying between them.

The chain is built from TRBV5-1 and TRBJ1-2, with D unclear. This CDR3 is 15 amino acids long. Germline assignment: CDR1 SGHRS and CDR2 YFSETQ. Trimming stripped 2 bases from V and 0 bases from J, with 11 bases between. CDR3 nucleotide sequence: TGCGCCAGCAGCTTTGGTAATGGAGCTAACTATGGCTACACCTTC. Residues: CASSFGNGANYGYTF.

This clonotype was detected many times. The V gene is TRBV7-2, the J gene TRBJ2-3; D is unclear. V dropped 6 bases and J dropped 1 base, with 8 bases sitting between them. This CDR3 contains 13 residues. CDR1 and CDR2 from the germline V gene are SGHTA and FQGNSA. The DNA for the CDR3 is TGTGCCAGCAGTTCAAGGGGCACAGATACGCAGTATTTT. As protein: CASSSRGTDTQYF.

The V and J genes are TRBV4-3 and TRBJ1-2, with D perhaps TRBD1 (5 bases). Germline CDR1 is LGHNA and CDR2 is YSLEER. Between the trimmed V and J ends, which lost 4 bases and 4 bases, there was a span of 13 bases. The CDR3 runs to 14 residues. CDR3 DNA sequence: TGCGCCAGCAGCCCCCATCCCGGGGCCTATGGCTACACCTTC. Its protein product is CASSPHPGAYGYTF.

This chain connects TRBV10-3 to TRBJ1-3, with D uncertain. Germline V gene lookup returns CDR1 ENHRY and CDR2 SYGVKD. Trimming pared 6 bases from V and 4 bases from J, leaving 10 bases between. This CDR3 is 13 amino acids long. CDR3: CAIRGSEGNTIYF. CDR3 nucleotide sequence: TGTGCCATCAGGGGGTCGGAGGGAAACACCATATATTTT.

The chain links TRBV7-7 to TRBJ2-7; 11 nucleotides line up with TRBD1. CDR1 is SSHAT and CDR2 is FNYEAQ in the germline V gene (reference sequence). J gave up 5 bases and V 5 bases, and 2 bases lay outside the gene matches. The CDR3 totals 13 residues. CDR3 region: CASSEDRGHEQYF. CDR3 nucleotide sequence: TGTGCCAGCAGCGAGGACAGGGGGCACGAGCAGTACTTC.

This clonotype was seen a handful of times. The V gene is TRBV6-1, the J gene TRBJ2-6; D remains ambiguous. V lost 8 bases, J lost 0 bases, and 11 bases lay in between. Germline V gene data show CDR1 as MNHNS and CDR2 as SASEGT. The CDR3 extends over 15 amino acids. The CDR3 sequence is CASQSTSSGANVLTF. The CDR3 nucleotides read TGTGCCAGCCAAAGTACGTCCTCTGGGGCCAACGTCCTGACTTTC.

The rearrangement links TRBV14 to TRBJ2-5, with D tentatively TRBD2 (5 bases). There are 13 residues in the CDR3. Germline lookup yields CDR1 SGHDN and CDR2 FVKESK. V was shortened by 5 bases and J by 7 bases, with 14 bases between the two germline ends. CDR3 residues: CASSYSNRGTQYF. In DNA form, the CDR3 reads TGTGCCAGCAGCTATTCGAACCGGGGGACCCAGTACTTC.

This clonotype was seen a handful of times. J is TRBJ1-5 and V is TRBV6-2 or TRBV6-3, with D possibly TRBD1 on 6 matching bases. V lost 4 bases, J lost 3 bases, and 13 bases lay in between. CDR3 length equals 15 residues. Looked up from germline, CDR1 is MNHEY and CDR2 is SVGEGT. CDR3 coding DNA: TGTGCCAGCAGTTGGTTTCAGGGGTACAATCAGCCCCAGCATTTT. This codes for CASSWFQGYNQPQHF.